Below, one TCR beta chain is given with its context. Constant-region reverse primers amplified full-length variable regions, followed by semi-nested Nested Universal Primer A PCR. TCRdb independently ran MiXCR on the 5' RACE reads; one entry per CDR3 protein. The sample records roughly 60,000 distinct CDR3 sequences, about 26% being singletons. The CDR3 totals 15 residues. The J segment lost 2 bases and the V segment lost 4 bases, leaving 3 bases of the junction unmatched. Germline CDR1 reads MDHEN; CDR2 reads SYDVKM. Cells sorted as Tregs were CD4+, CD25+ and CD127-/low. This TCR was sampled from a female donor with breast cancer. Sample: tumor-infiltrating Tregs sorted from the breast tumor. V is TRBV28 and J is TRBJ2-3, with 10 positions matching TRBD1. Here the CDR3 reads CASSSTGGHTDTQYF. In DNA form, the CDR3 reads TGTGCCAGCAGTTCGACAGGGGGCCACACAGATACGCAGTATTTT. Complete variable domain (other parts from reference TRBV28 and TRBJ2-3): DVKVTQSSRYLVKRTGEKVFLECVQDMDHENMFWYRQDPGLGLRLIYFSYDVKMKEKGDIPEGYSVSREKKERFSLILESASTNQTSMYLCASSSTGGHTDTQYFGPGTRLTVL.